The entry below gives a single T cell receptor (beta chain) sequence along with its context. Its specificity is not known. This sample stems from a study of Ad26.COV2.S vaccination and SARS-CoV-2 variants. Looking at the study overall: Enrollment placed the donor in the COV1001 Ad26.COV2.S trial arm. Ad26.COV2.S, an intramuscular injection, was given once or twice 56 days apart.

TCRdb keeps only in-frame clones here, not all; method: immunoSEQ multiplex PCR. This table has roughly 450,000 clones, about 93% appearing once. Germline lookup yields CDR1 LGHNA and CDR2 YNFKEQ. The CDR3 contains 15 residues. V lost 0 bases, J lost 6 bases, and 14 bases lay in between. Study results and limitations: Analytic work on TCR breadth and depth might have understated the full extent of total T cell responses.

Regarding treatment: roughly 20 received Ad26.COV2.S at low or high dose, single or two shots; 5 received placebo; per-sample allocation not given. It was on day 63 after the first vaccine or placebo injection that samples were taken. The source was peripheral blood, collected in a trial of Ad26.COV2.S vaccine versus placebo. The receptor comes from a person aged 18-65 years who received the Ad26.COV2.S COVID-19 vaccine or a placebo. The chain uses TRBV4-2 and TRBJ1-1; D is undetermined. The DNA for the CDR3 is TGTGCCAGCAGCCAAGACACCGTGGCCCAGCCTGAAGCTTTCTTT. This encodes CASSQDTVAQPEAFF.